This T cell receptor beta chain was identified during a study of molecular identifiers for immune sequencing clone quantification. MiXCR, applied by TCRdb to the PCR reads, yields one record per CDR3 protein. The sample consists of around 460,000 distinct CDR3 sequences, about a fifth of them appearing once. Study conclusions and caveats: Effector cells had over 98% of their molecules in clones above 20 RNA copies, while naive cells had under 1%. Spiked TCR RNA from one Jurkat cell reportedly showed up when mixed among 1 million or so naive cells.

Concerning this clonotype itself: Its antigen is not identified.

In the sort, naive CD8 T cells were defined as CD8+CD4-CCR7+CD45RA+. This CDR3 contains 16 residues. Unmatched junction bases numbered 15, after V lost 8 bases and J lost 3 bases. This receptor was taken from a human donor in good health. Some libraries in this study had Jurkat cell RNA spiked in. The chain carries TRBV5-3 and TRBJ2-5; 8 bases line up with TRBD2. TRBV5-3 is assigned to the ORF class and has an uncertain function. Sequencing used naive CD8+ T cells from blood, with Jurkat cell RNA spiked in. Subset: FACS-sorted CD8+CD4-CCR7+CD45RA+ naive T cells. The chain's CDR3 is CASSVRGGFREETQYF. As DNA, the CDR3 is TGTGCCAGCAGCGTCCGGGGGGGCTTTAGGGAAGAGACCCAGTACTTC.